Listed here are 30 T cell receptor beta chains from one sample, sequenced in a study of neurological immune-mediated disorders. A single record per CDR3 protein comes from TCRdb applying MiXCR to the 5' RACE reads. Altogether 25,000 to 35,000 distinct CDR3 sequences are present, over 4% being singletons, with the ten largest covering roughly 23%. The specimen was PBMCs. These receptor sequences come from a man between 18 and 29 years old in good health.

This clonotype was recorded at least ten times. The V call is TRBV20-1, the J call TRBJ1-1, with 8 bases fitting TRBD1. This CDR3 has 14 residues. The junction had 5 bases not matched to a gene; V was cut back by 5 bases and J by 0 bases. CDR1 is DFQATT, CDR2 SNEGSKA, per germline (reference sequence). This CDR3 is CSAEQGGVNTEAFF. In nucleotides, the CDR3 is TGCAGTGCTGAACAGGGGGGGGTGAACACTGAAGCTTTCTTT.

This clonotype is labeled medium-sized. This chain joins TRBV6-6 and TRBJ1-5; perhaps TRBD1 as D (5 bases). The CDR3 spans 14 residues. Germline assignment: CDR1 MNHNY and CDR2 SVGAGI (reference sequence). Trimming took off 5 bases at V and 12 bases at J, with 20 bases between the two ends. The CDR3 reads CASSPLAGGDGQHF. In nucleotides, the CDR3 is TGTGCCAGCAGTCCCCTTGCCGGGGGGGATGGCCAGCATTTT.

This clonotype was counted at least ten times. This chain connects TRBV5-1 to TRBJ2-1, with 9 bases that match TRBD1. The CDR3 spans 15 residues. Trimming removed 4 bases from V and 8 bases from J; junction bases left unmatched: 10. CDR1 is SGHRS and CDR2 is YFSETQ in the germline V gene. CDR3 nucleotide sequence: TGCGCCAGCAGCGTACCCGGGACAGGGATCGATGAGCAGTTCTTC. It is translated as CASSVPGTGIDEQFF.

To note about this clonotype: A much larger clone differs from this one at a single base, so this may be a read error. V usage is TRBV4-1 and J usage is TRBJ1-2; TRBD1 agrees at 9 bases. Germline CDR1 and CDR2: MGHRA and YSYEKL. CDR3 length: 18 residues. J lost 3 bases, V lost 6 bases, and 17 bases had no gene match. CDR3 region: CASSFTRTGDWGDYGYTF. CDR3 DNA: TGCGCCAGCAGTTTTACCAGGACAGGGGATTGGGGCGACTATGGCTACACCTTC.

In regard to this clonotype: It may be a read error: a sequence one base away is much more abundant. This chain links TRBV19 with TRBJ2-7; D is unresolved. This CDR3 has 14 residues. Per germline, CDR1 LNHDA and CDR2 SQIVND (reference sequence). This CDR3 is CASSMEMGIRERYF. CDR3 nucleotide sequence: TGTGCCAGTAGTATGGAGATGGGAATCCGCGAGCGGTACTTC.

This clonotype was counted at least ten times. This sequence joins TRBV5-1 and TRBJ2-7; 8 bases line up with TRBD1. Germline CDR1 SGHRS, CDR2 YFSETQ. The CDR3 loop spans 16 amino acids. Germline trimming cut 0 bases from V and 1 base from J; bases unmatched to any gene: 6. As DNA, the CDR3 is TGCGCCAGCAGCTTGGGACAGGGGTCTGATTCCTACGAGCAGTACTTC. Encoded protein: CASSLGQGSDSYEQYF.

Ten or more counts support this clonotype. The chain combines TRBV11-2 with TRBJ2-5; D possibly corresponds to TRBD2 (7 bases). Germline CDR1 SGHAT, CDR2 FQNNGV. The CDR3 loop spans 16 amino acids. Trimming left V 0 bases short and J 7 bases short, with 18 bases between. CDR3 sequence reads: CASSLEGLAAGATQYF. CDR3 sequence (DNA): TGTGCCAGCAGCTTAGAAGGGCTGGCCGCGGGGGCGACCCAGTACTTC.

This clonotype occurred many times. The V call is TRBV10-3, the J call TRBJ1-1, with 10 nucleotides matching TRBD1. Per germline, CDR1 ENHRY and CDR2 SYGVKD. J lost 2 bases, V lost 8 bases, and 2 bases had no gene match. CDR3 size: 13 residues. CDR3 sequence reads: CAIRDRGNTEAFF. The CDR3 DNA follows: TGTGCCATCCGGGACAGGGGCAACACTGAAGCTTTCTTT.

This clonotype was observed at least ten times. The rearrangement joins TRBV4-1 to TRBJ1-2; the match to TRBD1 covers 7 bases. Germline assignment: CDR1 MGHRA and CDR2 YSYEKL. This CDR3 has 14 amino acids. The V and J ends lost 4 bases and 8 bases, in that order; junction bases with no gene match: 10. This CDR3 reads CASSPSQGDAGYTF. For the CDR3, the DNA is TGCGCCAGCAGCCCGTCTCAGGGGGACGCCGGCTACACCTTC.

This clonotype was counted ten times or more. This chain links TRBV5-5 with TRBJ1-1; 7 bases agree with TRBD1. V lost 4 bases, J lost 1 base, and 13 bases stayed unmatched. CDR3 length: 17 amino acids. Germline CDR1 is SGHKS and CDR2 is YYEKEE (reference sequence). CDR3 in amino acids: CASSPDPTGMSNTEAFF. The DNA of the CDR3 is TGTGCCAGCAGCCCTGACCCGACAGGGATGTCGAACACTGAAGCTTTCTTT.

In its sample, this clonotype was seen a few times. This chain uses TRBV20-1 with TRBJ2-3; 15 bases map to TRBD2. The germline V gene has CDR1 DFQATT and CDR2 SNEGSKA (reference sequence). V shed 0 bases, J shed 6 bases, and the junction held 10 bases outside the gene matches. The CDR3 covers 18 residues. CDR3: CSARDPHGLAGGLDTQYF. The CDR3 DNA reads as TGCAGTGCTAGAGATCCTCATGGACTAGCGGGGGGGCTGGATACGCAGTATTTT.

This clonotype has at least ten counts. The chain uses TRBV3-1 and TRBJ2-7; a possible D gene is TRBD1 (6 bases). CDR1 is LGHDT and CDR2 is YNNKEL in the germline V gene (reference sequence). V was cut by 4 bases and J by 2 bases, with 12 bases left in between. This CDR3 has 14 residues. CDR3: CASSPGTTTYEQYF. As DNA, the CDR3 is TGTGCCAGCAGCCCCGGGACAACTACCTACGAGCAGTACTTC.

This sequence joins TRBV18 and TRBJ1-4, with 9 bases fitting TRBD1. Germline-derived CDR1 and CDR2 are KGHSH and LQKENI. The CDR3 is 16 amino acids. V lost 5 bases to trimming and J lost 6 bases; unmatched junction nucleotides: 10. CDR3 sequence (DNA): TGTGCCAGCTCAGCATTCTCGGACAGGGGCTATGAAAAACTGTTTTTT. Protein product: CASSAFSDRGYEKLFF. The entire variable domain, with the rest obtained from reference TRBV18 and TRBJ1-4, is as follows: NAGVMQNPRHLVRRRGQEARLRCSPMKGHSHVYWYRQLPEEGLKFMVYLQKENIIDESGMPKERFSAEFPKEGPSILRIQQVVRGDSAAYFCASSAFSDRGYEKLFFGSGTQLSVL.

The sample holds many counts of this clonotype. This chain connects TRBV7-9 to TRBJ2-7; D perhaps matches TRBD1 (6 bases). V lost 5 bases, J lost 7 bases, and 21 bases lay in between. The CDR3 totals 15 residues. In germline, CDR1 is SEHNR, CDR2 FQNEAQ (reference sequence). The CDR3 DNA reads as TGTGCCAGCAGCCCGGAGACAGGTACCCTACGAGAGCAGTACTTC. Protein sequence: CASSPETGTLREQYF.

In its sample, this clonotype was seen many times. J is TRBJ2-5 and V is TRBV20-1, with D possibly being TRBD2 (7 bases). Germline CDR1 DFQATT, CDR2 SNEGSKA (reference sequence). The CDR3 has 16 amino acids. V was cut by 0 bases and J by 5 bases, with 19 bases left in between. CDR3 residues: CSARDPGGGAWETQYF. CDR3 nucleotides: TGCAGTGCTAGAGATCCCGGAGGGGGGGCATGGGAGACCCAGTACTTC.

V is TRBV29-1 and J is TRBJ2-3; D possibly corresponds to TRBD2 (6 bases). Germline loops: CDR1 SQVTM, CDR2 ANQGSEA. This CDR3 has 13 amino acids. V was pared by 2 bases and J by 1 base, with 7 bases between. The CDR3 region is CSVETGGTDTQYF. CDR3 DNA sequence: TGCAGCGTTGAAACGGGGGGCACAGATACGCAGTATTTT.

This clonotype was observed many times. V and J are TRBV28 and TRBJ1-5; no clear D. The CDR3 is 12 residues long. Germline V CDR1 and CDR2: MDHEN, SYDVKM. Trimming pared 1 base from V and 7 bases from J, leaving 5 bases between. The CDR3 region has the DNA TGTGCCAGCAGTTTATCGCGGCAGCCCCAGCATTTT. Translated, it gives CASSLSRQPQHF.

This clonotype showed up many times. The chain employs TRBV3-1 and TRBJ1-1; D gene ambiguous. This CDR3 is built from 13 residues. In germline, CDR1 is LGHDT, CDR2 YNNKEL (reference sequence). The V end lost 0 bases, the J end lost 0 bases, and 2 bases lay between the germline ends. The CDR3 nucleotides are TGTGCCAGCAGCCAAGAGTTGAACACTGAAGCTTTCTTT. Protein product: CASSQELNTEAFF.

This clonotype was detected many times. The chain has TRBV7-2 and TRBJ2-7, with D maybe TRBD2 (5 bases). CDR1 is SGHTA, CDR2 FQGNSA, per germline. The V gene lost 5 bases and the J gene lost 3 bases, with 20 bases spanning the gap. The CDR3 consists of 16 residues. The CDR3 DNA sequence: TGTGCCAGCAGCCAAAAAAGCTGGCAGAGGGTCTACGAGCAGTACTTC. Translating gives CASSQKSWQRVYEQYF.

This clonotype occurred many times. The rearrangement uses TRBV10-3 and TRBJ1-2; the D gene is possibly TRBD1 (6 bases). Trimming took 9 bases from V and 3 from J, leaving 14 bases between them. Germline values: CDR1 ENHRY, CDR2 SYGVKD. This CDR3 has 13 residues. DNA for the CDR3: TGTGCCATGGCAGGGGTTTTGGACTATGGCTACACCTTC. As protein: CAMAGVLDYGYTF.

This clonotype came up many times. The V call is TRBV5-1, the J call TRBJ1-2; D perhaps matches TRBD1 (5 bases). The CDR3 covers 12 residues. The V gene lost 3 bases and the J gene lost 8 bases, with 11 bases spanning the gap. Per germline, CDR1 SGHRS and CDR2 YFSETQ. This CDR3 is CASSWDARGYTF. In DNA, the CDR3 is TGCGCCAGCAGCTGGGACGCCCGGGGCTACACCTTC.

There are many counts of this clonotype. The V and J genes are TRBV5-1 and TRBJ1-1; no clear D gene. Germline V lookup: CDR1 SGHRS, CDR2 YFSETQ. CDR3 length: 13 amino acids. V lost 2 bases, J lost 4 bases, and 9 bases lay in between. The CDR3 here is CASSFARTTEAFF. In DNA form, the CDR3 reads TGCGCCAGCAGCTTTGCCAGGACCACTGAAGCTTTCTTT.

This clonotype came up many times. This chain links TRBV20-1 with TRBJ1-1; perhaps TRBD1 as D (5 bases). V was trimmed by 6 bases and J by 3 bases, leaving 14 bases between them. From germline, CDR1 is DFQATT and CDR2 SNEGSKA (reference sequence). This CDR3 has 13 amino acids. DNA for the CDR3: TGCAGTGCCAAGAGGGGCCTGGACACTGAAGCTTTCTTT. Encoded protein: CSAKRGLDTEAFF.

This clonotype was seen many times. The chain carries TRBV19 and TRBJ2-2; 7 bases are a match to TRBD1. The germline gives CDR1 LNHDA, CDR2 SQIVND (reference sequence). Trimming removed 5 bases from V and 2 bases from J; junction bases left unmatched: 8. The CDR3 covers 16 residues. CDR3: CASSPTGTANTGELFF. The DNA of the CDR3 is TGTGCCAGTAGTCCCACCGGGACAGCAAACACCGGGGAGCTGTTTTTT. The whole variable domain, filled in from reference TRBV19 and TRBJ2-2, reads DGGITQSPKYLFRKEGQNVTLSCEQNLNHDAMYWYRQDPGQGLRLIYYSQIVNDFQKGDIAEGYSVSREKKESFPLTVTSAQKNPTAFYLCASSPTGTANTGELFFGEGSRLTVL.

This clonotype was counted at least ten times. The chain joins TRBV20-1 to TRBJ2-7; unclear D gene. The germline gives CDR1 DFQATT, CDR2 SNEGSKA (reference sequence). V was clipped by 3 bases and J by 4 bases, with 4 bases between them. The CDR3 is 10 amino acids. CDR3 loop: CSARGYEQYF. DNA of the CDR3: TGCAGTGCTAGGGGTTACGAGCAGTACTTC.

Ten or more counts support this clonotype. V usage is TRBV6-5 and J usage is TRBJ1-2, with a tentative D call TRBD1 (6 bases). Trimming removed 2 bases from V and 6 bases from J, with 13 bases in between. Germline CDR1 and CDR2: MNHEY and SVGAGI. This CDR3 comprises 14 residues. This chain's CDR3 is CASSYRGQLNGYTF. The CDR3 region has the DNA TGTGCCAGCAGTTACCGAGGACAGCTTAATGGCTACACCTTC.

In this sample, this clonotype turned up many times. This chain connects TRBV7-2 to TRBJ2-1; D may be TRBD2 (5 bases). This CDR3 spans 12 amino acids. V was pared by 8 bases and J by 4 bases, with 9 bases between. Germline V gene data show CDR1 as SGHTA and CDR2 as FQGNSA. The CDR3 coding sequence is TGTGCCAGCGGCGGACTGTACAATGAGCAGTTCTTC. It yields the protein CASGGLYNEQFF.

This clonotype was detected many times. V gene TRBV6-5 combines with J gene TRBJ1-5; D is possibly TRBD1 (5 bases). This CDR3 contains 15 residues. Germline assignment: CDR1 MNHEY and CDR2 SVGAGI. V gave up 2 bases and J gave up 5 bases, with 13 bases separating them. DNA of the CDR3: TGTGCCAGCAGTTACATGGGGACTGCCTATCAGCCCCAGCATTTT. Its protein is CASSYMGTAYQPQHF.

This clonotype was picked up many times. The J gene is TRBJ1-5, the V gene TRBV27; no firm D call. V lost 0 bases, J lost 6 bases, and 9 bases lay in between. This CDR3 is built from 14 residues. CDR1 is MNHEY and CDR2 is SMNVEV in the germline V gene (reference sequence). The CDR3 sequence: CASSLSGGSQPQHF. Written as DNA, the CDR3 is TGTGCCAGCAGTTTATCCGGCGGTAGTCAGCCCCAGCATTTT.

This clonotype has at least ten counts. The chain has TRBV7-6 and TRBJ2-7; D may be TRBD1 or TRBD2 (6 bases each). V lost 3 bases and J lost 13, with 16 bases in between. There are 12 residues in the CDR3. Germline-derived CDR1 and CDR2 are SGHVS and FNYEAQ. CDR3: CASSFEGGPTYF. The CDR3 region has the DNA TGTGCCAGCAGCTTTGAAGGGGGGCCAACCTACTTC.